Described below is a single T cell receptor beta chain sequence and its context. The antigen is undetermined. These data come from a study of CD8 T cells in Susac syndrome. Study context: Patients with Susac syndrome, at blood draw, were therapy-naive, on corticosteroids, or on intravenous immunoglobulin alone.

With 3 bases removed from V and 4 bases from J, the gap between germline ends came to 8 bases. This CDR3 spans 13 amino acids. Germline CDR1 reads MRHNA; CDR2 reads SNTAGT. With random hexamers, reverse transcription was performed on roughly 0.5 to 1 ug of RNA. TCRdb recomputed calls from the immunoSEQ multiplex PCR reads with MiXCR, one row per CDR3 protein. The profile shows about 85,000 distinct CDR3 sequences, approximately 95% of them singletons. Patients with Susac syndrome showed fulfilment of recently defined diagnostic criteria for definite or probable disease. Whole-study findings and limits: The study found that Susac CD8+ clonal expansion peaked in TEMRA cells and active patients. Susac-specific public clones in total CD8+ repertoires numbered some 16; in CD8+ TEMRA repertoires, they numbered about five.

The rearrangement uses TRBV6-4 and TRBJ2-3, with D unclear. What was sequenced was CD8+ T cells from PBMCs. This TCR was recovered from a human donor with Susac syndrome. In DNA, the CDR3 is TGTGCCAGCAGTGAGAACGAGGCAGATACGCAGTATTTT. Its translation is CASSENEADTQYF.